The 16 T cell receptor beta chains below come from one sample, sequenced in a study of a mutant IDH1 vaccine in newly diagnosed glioma. Profiled with immunoSEQ multiplex PCR; TCRdb holds only in-frame clones, not every one. The table lists roughly 38,000 clones, roughly 89% of them singletons. Time point in this sample: baseline, week 1 (first vaccination visit). The treatment is: pre-vaccination baseline after standard-of-care therapy. The specimen comprised PBMCs, sampled from a glioma patient treated with radiotherapy, temozolomide or both. These receptors originate from a man in his late teens or twenties with glioma.

The rearrangement uses TRBV10-3 and TRBJ2-7; D possibly matches TRBD1 or TRBD2 (5 bases each). V gave up 6 bases and J gave up 3 bases, with 9 bases separating them. The germline V gene has CDR1 ENHRY and CDR2 SYGVKD. The CDR3 runs 12 residues. CDR3: CAIRGTGYEQYF. CDR3 coding DNA: TGTGCCATCAGGGGGACGGGCTACGAGCAGTACTTC.

V usage is TRBV5-4 and J usage is TRBJ2-5; D gene ambiguous. The germline V gene has CDR1 SGHNT and CDR2 YYREEE (reference sequence). The length of the CDR3 is 14 residues. The V gene lost 2 bases and the J gene lost 1 base, with 9 bases spanning the gap. The CDR3: CASSLGSAQETQYF. The DNA of the CDR3 is TGTGCCAGCAGCTTAGGCTCAGCCCAAGAGACCCAGTACTTC.

This chain joins TRBV6-5 and TRBJ2-7, with D unresolved. Germline-derived CDR1 and CDR2 are MNHEY and SVGAGI. Trimming shortened V by 2 bases and J by 1 base, and 9 bases separated the two germline ends. This CDR3 region has 14 residues. The CDR3 region has the DNA TGTGCCAGCAGTTACGGCCAGGCATCCTACGAGCAGTACTTC. Encoded protein: CASSYGQASYEQYF.

J is TRBJ1-2 and V is TRBV14; TRBD1 is a possible D gene (6 bases). Germline V gene lookup returns CDR1 SGHDN and CDR2 FVKESK. Trimming removed 4 bases at V and 3 bases at J, with 9 bases between. The CDR3 totals 13 residues. The CDR3 loop reads CASSLQGYYGYTF. In nucleotides, the CDR3 is TGTGCCAGCAGCCTACAGGGTTACTATGGCTACACCTTC.

V gene TRBV4-3 combines with J gene TRBJ2-3, with D tentatively TRBD1 (5 bases). The CDR3 sequence is 15 residues long. V lost 1 base to trimming and J lost 6 bases, with 14 bases between them. Germline V lookup: CDR1 LGHNA, CDR2 YSLEER. CDR3 residues: CASSQVDDSRDTQYF. In nucleotides, the CDR3 is TGCGCCAGCAGCCAAGTTGACGACAGTCGGGATACGCAGTATTTT.

The CDR3 spells CASSRDTSSGANVLTF. The CDR3 nucleotides read TGTGCCAGTAGTAGGGACACCTCCTCTGGGGCCAACGTCCTGACTTTC. J is TRBJ2-6 and V is TRBV19, with D perhaps TRBD1 (6 bases). The CDR3 has 16 residues. The germline CDR1 and CDR2 sequences are LNHDA and SQIVND (reference sequence). V was pared by 4 bases and J by 0 bases, with 10 bases between. The variable domain in full, with the rest retrieved from reference TRBV19 and TRBJ2-6, is DGGITQSPKYLFRKEGQNVTLSCEQNLNHDAMYWYRQDPGQGLRLIYYSQIVNDFQKGDIAEGYSVSREKKESFPLTVTSAQKNPTAFYLCASSRDTSSGANVLTFGAGSRLTVL.

V is TRBV14 and J is TRBJ2-7; D gene ambiguous. The CDR3 runs to 15 residues. Germline CDR1 reads SGHDN; CDR2 reads FVKESK. Trimming removed 4 bases from V and 1 base from J, with 14 bases in between. The CDR3 here is CASSLREDLSYEQYF. The CDR3, as DNA: TGTGCCAGCAGCCTCAGAGAAGACCTTTCCTACGAGCAGTACTTC.

This clone appeared once. The V call is TRBV4-3, the J call TRBJ2-7, with D hard to call. Trimming shortened V by 3 bases and J by 0 bases, and 6 bases separated the two germline ends. Germline assignment: CDR1 LGHNA and CDR2 YSLEER. The CDR3 runs to 13 residues. CDR3 residues: CASSHPPSYEQYF. The CDR3 DNA reads as TGCGCCAGCAGCCACCCCCCCTCCTACGAGCAGTACTTC.

This chain connects TRBV2 to TRBJ2-7; perhaps TRBD2 as D (5 bases). CDR1 and CDR2 from the germline V gene are SNHLY and FYNNEI. The CDR3 covers 11 residues. Between the trimmed V and J ends, which lost 6 bases and 5 bases, there was a span of 8 bases. CDR3 sequence reads: CASSGKDEQYF. The CDR3 DNA sequence: TGTGCCAGCAGCGGGAAGGACGAGCAGTACTTC.

This CDR3 is CASSLGVVRGYTF. In DNA, the CDR3 is TGTGCCAGCAGTTTGGGTGTCGTCCGGGGCTACACCTTC. V gene TRBV28 combines with J gene TRBJ1-2; the D is unclear. V lost 3 bases and J 8 bases, leaving 13 bases between the germline ends. There are 13 residues in the CDR3. Germline V gene lookup returns CDR1 MDHEN and CDR2 SYDVKM.

The CDR3 DNA is TGTGCCTGGACGGAACAGGGGCCCACTGAAGCTTTCTTT. Its protein is CAWTEQGPTEAFF. V gene TRBV30 combines with J gene TRBJ1-1; 7 bases agree with TRBD1. Germline CDR1 and CDR2: GTSNPN and SVGIG (reference sequence). Germline trimming cut 4 bases from V and 4 bases from J; bases unmatched to any gene: 6. There are 13 residues in the CDR3.

Only one count was recorded for this clone. The chain is built from TRBV7-2 and TRBJ2-7; TRBD1 or TRBD2 may be the D gene (5 bases each). Trimming pared 1 base from V and 3 bases from J, leaving 7 bases between. The germline V gene has CDR1 SGHTA and CDR2 FQGNSA. The length of the CDR3 is 13 residues. CDR3 coding DNA: TGTGCCAGCAGCTTAGGGGACGGCTACGAGCAGTACTTC. It codes for CASSLGDGYEQYF.

J is TRBJ1-2 and V is TRBV6-1; a possible D gene is TRBD1 (5 bases). There are 15 residues in the CDR3. Trimming shortened V by 3 bases and J by 5 bases, and 16 bases separated the two germline ends. CDR1 and CDR2 from the germline V gene are MNHNS and SASEGT. CDR3 amino acids: CASSEVWQGPYGYTF. The CDR3 DNA is TGTGCCAGCAGTGAGGTATGGCAGGGACCTTATGGCTACACCTTC.

This rearrangement joins TRBV11-2 to TRBJ2-6, with D unclear. Trimming removed 5 bases from V and 0 bases from J, with 5 bases in between. The V gene's germline CDR1 is SGHAT and CDR2 FQNNGV. This CDR3 is 14 amino acids long. The CDR3: CASSRFSGANVLTF. Written as DNA, the CDR3 is TGTGCCAGCAGCCGGTTCTCTGGGGCCAACGTCCTGACTTTC. The whole variable domain, filled in from reference TRBV11-2 and TRBJ2-6, reads EAGVAQSPRYKIIEKRQSVAFWCNPISGHATLYWYQQILGQGPKLLIQFQNNGVVDDSQLPKDRFSAERLKGVDSTLKIQPAKLEDSAVYLCASSRFSGANVLTFGAGSRLTVL.

The chain employs TRBV27 and TRBJ2-5, with D possibly TRBD2 on 6 matching bases. This CDR3 region has 15 residues. The V and J ends lost 5 bases and 1 base respectively, with 14 bases between them. Germline values: CDR1 MNHEY, CDR2 SMNVEV (reference sequence). The CDR3 DNA follows: TGTGCCAGCAGTCCGTTACCGGGACTCCAAGAGACCCAGTACTTC. Translating gives CASSPLPGLQETQYF.

V gene TRBV5-1 combines with J gene TRBJ1-5; a possible D gene is TRBD1 (6 bases). The V gene's germline CDR1 is SGHRS and CDR2 YFSETQ. CDR3 size: 15 residues. V was cut by 0 bases and J by 4 bases, with 11 bases left in between. The CDR3: CASSLEGGENQPQHF. CDR3 bases: TGCGCCAGCAGCTTGGAGGGGGGGGAAAATCAGCCCCAGCATTTT. The full variable domain, rest sourced from reference TRBV5-1 and TRBJ1-5, is KAGVTQTPRYLIKTRGQQVTLSCSPISGHRSVSWYQQTPGQGLQFLFEYFSETQRNKGNFPGRFSGRQFSNSRSEMNVSTLELGDSALYLCASSLEGGENQPQHFGDGTRLSIL.